Below, 24 T cell receptor beta chains from the same sample are listed, as sequenced in a study of blood T cell repertoires in COVID-19. Sequencing was performed with immunoSEQ multiplex PCR; in TCRdb, only in-frame clones are kept and a portion is missing. The data contain about 380,000 clones, approximately 90% of them seen just once; the ten biggest clones take up more than 1%. Sequenced: PBMCs or T cells enriched from blood (not recorded which). These TCRs come from a woman younger than 30 who had recovered from COVID-19.

The table lists this clone with a count of one. The V call is TRBV13, the J call TRBJ1-6; D is uncertain. The CDR3 is 14 amino acids. Trimming left V 2 bases short and J 10 bases short, with 12 bases between. CDR1 PRHDT and CDR2 FYEKMQ come from the germline V gene (reference sequence). Here the CDR3 reads CASSLQAWNSPLHF. CDR3 nucleotides: TGTGCCAGCAGCTTACAGGCTTGGAACTCACCCCTCCACTTT.

The chain's CDR3 is CASSTWWTTRPGAGANVLTF. DNA of the CDR3: TGTGCCAGCAGTACCTGGTGGACCACTAGGCCTGGGGCTGGGGCCAACGTCCTGACTTTC. V gene TRBV27 combines with J gene TRBJ2-6; D may be TRBD2 (5 bases). This CDR3 comprises 20 residues. V lost 5 bases and J 2 bases, leaving 25 bases between the germline ends. Looked up from germline, CDR1 is MNHEY and CDR2 is SMNVEV (reference sequence). Full variable domain (remainder filled in from reference TRBV27 and TRBJ2-6): EAQVTQNPRYLITVTGKKLTVTCSQNMNHEYMSWYRQDPGLGLRQIYYSMNVEVTDKGDVPEGYKVSRKEKRNFPLILESPSPNQTSLYFCASSTWWTTRPGAGANVLTFGAGSRLTVL.

The chain has TRBV25-1 and TRBJ2-3; weak D call: TRBD2 (5 bases). Trimming shortened V by 4 bases and J by 3 bases, and 11 bases separated the two germline ends. Germline CDR1 is MGHDK and CDR2 is SYGVNS. This CDR3 region has 14 residues. In nucleotides, the CDR3 is TGTGCCAGCAGTGTACCCGGCGGGACAGATACGCAGTATTTT. Its translation is CASSVPGGTDTQYF. The entire variable domain, with the rest obtained from reference TRBV25-1 and TRBJ2-3, is as follows: EADIYQTPRYLVIGTGKKITLECSQTMGHDKMYWYQQDPGMELHLIHYSYGVNSTEKGDLSSESTVSRIRTEHFPLTLESARPSHTSQYLCASSVPGGTDTQYFGPGTRLTVL.

The CDR3 here is CASEGEGLSEQYF. The CDR3 DNA sequence: TGTGCCAGCGAGGGGGAAGGGCTCTCCGAGCAGTACTTC. The rearrangement uses TRBV6-6 and TRBJ2-7; D might be TRBD1 (6 bases). CDR1 is MNHNY and CDR2 is SVGAGI in the germline V gene (reference sequence). V dropped 8 bases and J dropped 6 bases, with 17 bases sitting between them. This CDR3 spans 13 amino acids.

V usage is TRBV7-9 and J usage is TRBJ1-6, with D unresolved. This CDR3 has 15 amino acids. Germline CDR1 reads SEHNR; CDR2 reads FQNEAQ (reference sequence). Trimming took 5 bases from V and 0 from J, leaving 8 bases between them. The CDR3 loop reads CASSQPSSYNSPLHF. CDR3 in DNA: TGTGCCAGCAGCCAACCGAGCTCCTATAATTCACCCCTCCACTTT.

This chain links TRBV11-2 with TRBJ1-3; 7 bases match TRBD1. Germline V CDR1 and CDR2: SGHAT, FQNNGV. J gave up 0 bases and V 3 bases, and 11 bases lay outside the gene matches. This CDR3 region has 18 residues. The CDR3 spells CASSFRPGQLHSGNTIYF. Written as DNA, the CDR3 is TGTGCCAGCAGCTTCCGTCCGGGACAGCTGCACTCTGGAAACACCATATATTTT.

The chain links TRBV18 to TRBJ1-4; D remains ambiguous. V lost 4 bases and J 6 bases, leaving 9 bases between the germline ends. This CDR3 is 13 amino acids long. Germline lookup yields CDR1 KGHSH and CDR2 LQKENI. The CDR3 DNA is TGTGCCAGCTCACGAGATCAGGATGAAAAACTGTTTTTT. Encoded protein: CASSRDQDEKLFF.

V and J are TRBV14 and TRBJ1-1, with D maybe TRBD1 (5 bases). This CDR3 is 14 amino acids long. V was trimmed by 4 bases and J by 4 bases, leaving 13 bases between them. The V gene's germline CDR1 is SGHDN and CDR2 FVKESK. CDR3 sequence: CASSLHQGLTEAFF. CDR3 DNA sequence: TGTGCCAGCAGCCTTCACCAGGGTCTCACTGAAGCTTTCTTT.

J is TRBJ2-7 and V is TRBV7-2; 7 nucleotides match TRBD1. The CDR3 has 20 residues. V lost 0 bases and J lost 2; bases outside the gene matches: 19. CDR1 and CDR2 from the germline V gene are SGHTA and FQGNSA. Here the CDR3 DNA reads TGTGCCAGCAGCTTAGCGGGTTGGACAGGTCCAACCTATCCCACCTACGAGCAGTACTTC. Protein sequence: CASSLAGWTGPTYPTYEQYF.

J is TRBJ1-3 and V is TRBV12-3 or TRBV12-4; TRBD1 might be the D (5 bases). Trimming stripped 7 bases from V and 13 bases from J, with 20 bases between. The CDR3 spans 13 residues. CDR3 protein: CASTLLRGLHIYF. The CDR3 DNA sequence: TGTGCCAGCACCCTCCTTCGGGGACTGCATATATATTTT.

The rearrangement links TRBV9 to TRBJ1-1; 11 nucleotides agree with TRBD1. Looked up from germline, CDR1 is SGDLS and CDR2 is YYNGEE. The CDR3 is made up of 16 amino acids. After removal of 2 bases from V and 3 bases from J, the junction contained 6 bases not matched to a gene. The DNA for the CDR3 is TGTGCCAGCAGCGTGAGGACAGGGGGCTTGGACACTGAAGCTTTCTTT. Its translation: CASSVRTGGLDTEAFF.

The V gene is TRBV19, the J gene TRBJ2-3; D may be TRBD2 (7 bases). The CDR3 consists of 15 residues. The germline V gene has CDR1 LNHDA and CDR2 SQIVND (reference sequence). The V and J ends lost 9 bases and 0 bases respectively, with 16 bases between them. This chain's CDR3 is CASRRGALSTDTQYF. The CDR3 region has the DNA TGTGCCAGCCGTCGGGGGGCACTTAGCACAGATACGCAGTATTTT.

J is TRBJ1-1 and V is TRBV12-5, with D perhaps TRBD1 (5 bases). The CDR3 spans 14 residues. CDR1 is LGHNT, CDR2 FRNRAP, per germline. V shed 6 bases and J shed 5 bases, with 16 bases lying between them. CDR3 loop: CASGYQGRGTEAFF. The CDR3, as DNA: TGTGCTAGTGGGTATCAGGGAAGGGGAACTGAAGCTTTCTTT.

This chain connects TRBV28 to TRBJ1-3; D not resolved. The CDR3 extends over 14 amino acids. Germline-derived CDR1 and CDR2 are MDHEN and SYDVKM. Trimming pared 7 bases from V and 0 bases from J, leaving 10 bases between. The CDR3 sequence: CASISYSSGNTIYF. In nucleotides, the CDR3 is TGTGCCAGCATTTCGTACAGCTCTGGAAACACCATATATTTT.

This clone has a handful of counts. V and J are TRBV10-3 and TRBJ1-2, with TRBD1 identical over 7 bases. CDR1 and CDR2 (germline): ENHRY, SYGVKD. CDR3 length equals 13 residues. V was clipped by 11 bases and J by 4 bases; unmatched bases: 10. The CDR3: CASQGEGAYGYTF. The CDR3 nucleotides are TGTGCCTCCCAAGGTGAGGGGGCCTATGGCTACACCTTC.

J is TRBJ2-7 and V is TRBV6-5; TRBD1 might be the D (6 bases). V was shortened by 6 bases and J by 4 bases, with 19 bases between the two germline ends. The CDR3 sequence is 15 residues long. Germline V gives CDR1 MNHEY, CDR2 SVGAGI. The CDR3 sequence: CASSLQSQGLYEQYF. DNA for the CDR3: TGTGCCAGCAGCCTACAGTCGCAGGGGCTTTACGAGCAGTACTTC.

The chain employs TRBV25-1 and TRBJ1-2, with D tentatively TRBD1 (6 bases). From germline, CDR1 is MGHDK and CDR2 SYGVNS. The CDR3 consists of 12 residues. V lost 4 bases, J lost 8 bases, and 11 bases lay in between. DNA for the CDR3: TGTGCCAGCAGTGGGACAGCTGGGGGCTACACCTTC. Its translation is CASSGTAGGYTF.

The table lists this clone with a count of one. The chain recombines TRBV2 with TRBJ2-5; the D gene is possibly TRBD1 (6 bases). Per germline, CDR1 SNHLY and CDR2 FYNNEI. The V gene lost 3 bases and the J gene lost 5 bases, with 13 bases spanning the gap. CDR3 length: 14 residues. The CDR3 reads CASSDVGALETQYF. CDR3 DNA sequence: TGTGCCAGCAGTGATGTGGGGGCGCTGGAGACCCAGTACTTC. Full variable domain (missing parts from reference TRBV2 and TRBJ2-5): EPEVTQTPSHQVTQMGQEVILRCVPISNHLYFYWYRQILGQKVEFLVSFYNNEISEKSEIFDDQFSVERPDGSNFTLKIRSTKLEDSAMYFCASSDVGALETQYFGPGTRLLVL.

The V and J genes are TRBV7-9 and TRBJ2-4, with no clear D. The CDR3 consists of 15 residues. Germline CDR1 and CDR2: SEHNR and FQNEAQ (reference sequence). V lost 1 base, J lost 6 bases, and 13 bases lay in between. The CDR3: CASSLEPIPGNIQYF. The CDR3 DNA follows: TGTGCCAGCAGCTTAGAACCGATACCGGGAAACATTCAGTACTTC.

This chain links TRBV5-1 with TRBJ1-2; 7 bases align to TRBD1. CDR3 length equals 15 residues. Germline lookup yields CDR1 SGHRS and CDR2 YFSETQ. After removal of 4 bases from V and 3 bases from J, the junction contained 9 bases not matched to a gene. This chain's CDR3 is CASSRDSYGDYGYTF. CDR3 DNA sequence: TGCGCCAGCAGCCGGGACAGCTATGGCGACTATGGCTACACCTTC.

CDR3 DNA: TGTGCCAGTAGTATAGATCCGGAGCGGGGGTTCACAGATACGCAGTATTTT. It codes for CASSIDPERGFTDTQYF. The chain carries TRBV19 and TRBJ2-3; 8 bases map to TRBD2. The J segment lost 2 bases and the V segment lost 0 bases, leaving 7 bases of the junction unmatched. The germline V gene has CDR1 LNHDA and CDR2 SQIVND (reference sequence). This CDR3 comprises 17 residues.

This chain joins TRBV12-3 or TRBV12-4 and TRBJ2-7; perhaps TRBD1 as D (6 bases). The V gene lost 9 bases and the J gene lost 1 base, with 10 bases spanning the gap. The CDR3 consists of 12 residues. CDR3 amino acids: CASTDSSYEQYF. For the CDR3, the DNA is TGTGCCAGTACGGACAGTTCCTACGAGCAGTACTTC.

The chain employs TRBV4-1 and TRBJ2-7; D unresolved. V lost 3 bases and J lost 0, with 6 bases in between. The CDR3 runs 13 residues. Germline values: CDR1 MGHRA, CDR2 YSYEKL. The CDR3, as DNA: TGCGCCAGCAGCCAGGGCGCCTCCTACGAGCAGTACTTC. Its translation: CASSQGASYEQYF.

The chain links TRBV27 to TRBJ1-6, with 7 bases aligning to TRBD1. With V trimmed by 5 bases and J by 6 bases, 4 bases remained unmatched. Germline-derived CDR1 and CDR2 are MNHEY and SMNVEV (reference sequence). There are 14 residues in the CDR3. CDR3 protein: CASSNRDSNSPLHF. CDR3 DNA: TGTGCCAGCAGTAACCGGGACAGTAATTCACCCCTCCACTTT.